This TCR beta chain was obtained from a study of T cells in Graves' hyperthyroidism and ophthalmopathy. Researchers amplified the TCR beta CDR3 regions from RNA transcripts. TCR CDR3 regions were first amplified by RT-PCR with HTBI primers. MiXCR was run by TCRdb on the multiplex PCR reads, yielding one entry per CDR3 protein. Here the sample spans approximately 620,000 distinct CDR3 sequences, 15% to 20% being singletons. This clonotype turned up a few times. Trimming removed 3 bases at V and 5 bases at J, with 11 bases between. CDR3 length: 15 amino acids. Each diagnosis was grounded in clinical symptoms, serum thyroxine and TRAb, thyroid ultrasound, and orbital computed tomography.

This sequence originates from a woman aged 35 to 49 with Graves' ophthalmopathy. V usage is TRBV12-3 or TRBV12-4 and J usage is TRBJ1-6; possibly TRBD1 for D (5 bases). Sequenced input: blood. The CDR3 DNA sequence: TGTGCCAGCAGTTTGCAGGGCAAGAATAATTCACCCCTCCACTTT. Translation: CASSLQGKNNSPLHF.